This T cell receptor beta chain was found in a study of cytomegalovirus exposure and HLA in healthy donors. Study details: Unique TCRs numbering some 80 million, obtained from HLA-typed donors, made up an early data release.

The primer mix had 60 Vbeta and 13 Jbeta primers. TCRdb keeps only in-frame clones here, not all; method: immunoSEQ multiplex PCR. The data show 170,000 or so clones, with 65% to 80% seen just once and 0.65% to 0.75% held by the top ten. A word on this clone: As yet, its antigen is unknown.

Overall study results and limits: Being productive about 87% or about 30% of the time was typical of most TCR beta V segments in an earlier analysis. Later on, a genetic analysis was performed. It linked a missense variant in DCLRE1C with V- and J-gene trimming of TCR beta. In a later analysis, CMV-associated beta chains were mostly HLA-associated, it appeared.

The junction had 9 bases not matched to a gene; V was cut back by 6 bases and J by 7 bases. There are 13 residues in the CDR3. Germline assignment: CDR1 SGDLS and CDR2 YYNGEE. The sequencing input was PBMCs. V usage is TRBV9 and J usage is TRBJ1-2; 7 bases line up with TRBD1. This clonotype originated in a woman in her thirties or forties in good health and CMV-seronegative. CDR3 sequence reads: CASTPQGLGGYTF. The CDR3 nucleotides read TGTGCCAGCACCCCACAGGGGTTGGGTGGCTACACCTTC.